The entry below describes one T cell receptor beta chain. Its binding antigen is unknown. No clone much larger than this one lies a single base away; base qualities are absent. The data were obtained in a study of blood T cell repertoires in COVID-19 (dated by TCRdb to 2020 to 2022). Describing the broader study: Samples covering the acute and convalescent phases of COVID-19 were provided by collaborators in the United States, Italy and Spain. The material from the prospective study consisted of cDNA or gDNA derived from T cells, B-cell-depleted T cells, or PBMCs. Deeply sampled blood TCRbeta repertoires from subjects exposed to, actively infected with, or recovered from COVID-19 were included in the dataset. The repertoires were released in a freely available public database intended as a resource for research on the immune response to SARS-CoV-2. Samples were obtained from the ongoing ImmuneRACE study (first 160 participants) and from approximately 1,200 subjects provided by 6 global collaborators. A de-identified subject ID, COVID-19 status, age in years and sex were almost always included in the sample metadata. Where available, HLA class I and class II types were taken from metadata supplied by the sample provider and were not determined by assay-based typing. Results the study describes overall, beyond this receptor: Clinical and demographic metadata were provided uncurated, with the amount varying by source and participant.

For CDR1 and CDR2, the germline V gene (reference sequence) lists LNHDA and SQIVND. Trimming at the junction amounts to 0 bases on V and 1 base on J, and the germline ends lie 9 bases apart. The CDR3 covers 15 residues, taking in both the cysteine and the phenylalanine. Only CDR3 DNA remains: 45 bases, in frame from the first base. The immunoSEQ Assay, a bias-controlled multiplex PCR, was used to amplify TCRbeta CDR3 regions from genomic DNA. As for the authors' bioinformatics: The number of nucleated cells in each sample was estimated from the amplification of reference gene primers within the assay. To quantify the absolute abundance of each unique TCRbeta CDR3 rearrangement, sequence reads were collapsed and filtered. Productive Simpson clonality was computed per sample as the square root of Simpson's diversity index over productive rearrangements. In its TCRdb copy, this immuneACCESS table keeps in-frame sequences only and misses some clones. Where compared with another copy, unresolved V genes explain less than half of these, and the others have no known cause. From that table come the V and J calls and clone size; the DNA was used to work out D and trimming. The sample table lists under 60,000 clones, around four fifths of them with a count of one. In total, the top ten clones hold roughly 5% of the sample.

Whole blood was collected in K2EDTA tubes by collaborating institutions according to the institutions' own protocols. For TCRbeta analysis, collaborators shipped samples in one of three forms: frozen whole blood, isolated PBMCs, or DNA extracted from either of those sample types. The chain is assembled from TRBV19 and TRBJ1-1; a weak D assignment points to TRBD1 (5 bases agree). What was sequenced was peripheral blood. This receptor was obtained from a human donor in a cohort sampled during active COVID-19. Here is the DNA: TGTGCCAGTAGTATAGAGCACAGGACGAACACTGAAGCTTTCTTT. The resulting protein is CASSIEHRTNTEAFF.